The following is a T cell receptor beta chain sequence with its context. Only in-frame clones appear in the TCRdb table, and some are missing; sequencing was by immunoSEQ multiplex PCR. The sample carries fewer than 60,000 clones, 65% to 85% recorded once. These data are taken from a study of blood T cell repertoires in COVID-19. The germline CDR1 and CDR2 sequences are MNHEY and SMNVEV (reference sequence). The CDR3 has 15 residues. With V trimmed by 5 bases and J by 2 bases, 6 bases remained unmatched. The TCR originated in a man under 40 with COVID-19, enrolled during active disease. The gene calls are TRBV27 and TRBJ2-3; TRBD2 agrees at 8 bases. The sequencing input was peripheral blood. The CDR3 DNA follows: TGTGCCAGCAGTAGGTCCGGGAGGGCCACAGATACGCAGTATTTT. Translation gives CASSRSGRATDTQYF.